Below are 21 T cell receptor beta chains sequenced from a single sample in a study of blood T cells in healthy people across ages. Combining a sample-barcoded 5' primer with a J-beta primer mix, a second PCR ran for roughly 7 to 11 cycles. TCRdb reanalysed the 5' RACE reads using MiXCR and keeps one entry per CDR3 protein. The sample holds about 900,000 distinct CDR3 sequences, roughly 48% seen once. The specimen sequenced was blood. The source of these receptors is a young man in good health.

This clonotype has a handful of counts. V gene TRBV6-1 combines with J gene TRBJ2-3; a weak D match, TRBD1 (6 bases). The CDR3 runs 16 residues. Trimming pared 4 bases from V and 2 bases from J, leaving 16 bases between. Germline-derived CDR1 and CDR2 are MNHNS and SASEGT. The CDR3 reads CASSGGPAFDTDTQYF. CDR3 coding DNA: TGTGCCAGCAGTGGGGGGCCGGCCTTTGACACAGATACGCAGTATTTT.

This clonotype showed up just a few times. The chain joins TRBV29-1 to TRBJ2-7, with D uncertain. Germline CDR1 is SQVTM and CDR2 is ANQGSEA. Deletions cut 7 bases from V and 4 bases from J, with 11 bases between. The CDR3 length is 11 residues. The CDR3 here is CSAPVGYEQYF. In nucleotides, the CDR3 is TGCAGCGCACCGGTGGGGTACGAGCAGTACTTC.

This clonotype was seen only a few times. The chain carries TRBV7-9 and TRBJ1-5; weak D call: TRBD1 (6 bases). CDR1 is SEHNR and CDR2 is FQNEAQ in the germline V gene (reference sequence). V was clipped by 5 bases and J by 4 bases, with 12 bases between them. The CDR3 runs 14 residues. The CDR3 nucleotides read TGTGCCAGCAGCGGACCACAGGGAAATCAGCCCCAGCATTTT. Translating gives CASSGPQGNQPQHF.

The chain uses TRBV28 and TRBJ2-6, with 8 positions matching TRBD2. The germline V gene encodes CDR1 MDHEN and CDR2 SYDVKM. V was pared by 2 bases and J by 1 base, with 16 bases of the junction left unmatched. The CDR3 has 21 residues. The CDR3 DNA sequence: TGTGCCAGCAGTTTAAATTGGGCTAGCGGGCGCTTTCAATCTGGGGCCAACGTCCTGACTTTC. Protein product: CASSLNWASGRFQSGANVLTF.

This chain uses TRBV9 with TRBJ2-1; 9 nucleotides agree with TRBD1. Unmatched junction bases numbered 7, after V lost 2 bases and J lost 7 bases. Germline V gene lookup returns CDR1 SGDLS and CDR2 YYNGEE. The CDR3 has 15 residues. The CDR3 is CASSVGQGNLNEQFF. CDR3 in DNA: TGTGCCAGCAGCGTTGGACAGGGGAATTTGAATGAGCAGTTCTTC.

This clonotype was counted a few times. The gene calls are TRBV20-1 and TRBJ2-3; 10 nucleotides line up with TRBD2. The CDR3 runs to 19 residues. Germline V gene lookup returns CDR1 DFQATT and CDR2 SNEGSKA (reference sequence). Germline trimming cut 5 bases from V and 0 bases from J; bases unmatched to any gene: 17. The CDR3 is CSASPALAGGPTSTDTQYF. CDR3 in DNA: TGCAGTGCTTCGCCTGCTTTAGCGGGGGGTCCGACTAGCACAGATACGCAGTATTTT.

This chain links TRBV5-1 with TRBJ2-3; unclear D gene. In germline, CDR1 is SGHRS, CDR2 YFSETQ. With 0 bases removed from V and 0 bases from J, the gap between germline ends came to 8 bases. This CDR3 has 15 amino acids. The CDR3 loop is CASSLVLGSTDTQYF. The CDR3 region has the DNA TGCGCCAGCAGCTTGGTTCTCGGGAGCACAGATACGCAGTATTTT.

The gene calls are TRBV29-1 and TRBJ1-1; D gene uncertain. CDR1 is SQVTM, CDR2 ANQGSEA, per germline. V was pared by 7 bases and J by 0 bases, with 12 bases between. The CDR3 contains 13 residues. The DNA of the CDR3 is TGCAGCGCCACAAAGTACATGAACACTGAAGCTTTCTTT. Protein sequence: CSATKYMNTEAFF.

This rearrangement joins TRBV7-2 to TRBJ2-5; 14 nucleotides agree with TRBD2. Germline CDR1 SGHTA, CDR2 FQGNSA. The CDR3 length is 17 residues. With 1 base clipped from V and 4 bases from J, the junction kept 5 bases outside the gene matches. The chain's CDR3 is CASSLGLTSGGAETQYF. CDR3 nucleotides: TGTGCCAGCAGCTTAGGTTTGACTAGCGGGGGGGCAGAGACCCAGTACTTC.

The chain joins TRBV20-1 to TRBJ2-5; TRBD2 matches 11 bases. This CDR3 region has 15 residues. V was pared by 5 bases and J by 11 bases, with 16 bases of the junction left unmatched. In germline, CDR1 is DFQATT, CDR2 SNEGSKA (reference sequence). The CDR3 DNA follows: TGCAGTGCTCCAAATAGCGGGGGGGGCGACAATGAGCAGTACTTC. It specifies CSAPNSGGGDNEQYF.

CDR3 loop: CASSQDRQDNEAFF. The CDR3 bases are TGTGCCAGCAGCCAAGATCGACAGGACAATGAAGCTTTCTTT. V and J are TRBV4-2 and TRBJ1-1, with TRBD1 as a possible D gene (6 bases). The V end lost 0 bases, the J end lost 7 bases, and 12 bases lay between the germline ends. The CDR3 spans 14 residues. Per germline, CDR1 LGHNA and CDR2 YNFKEQ.

This clonotype has just a few counts. J is TRBJ2-1 and V is TRBV12-3 or TRBV12-4; 7 nucleotides line up with TRBD1. Unmatched junction bases numbered 12, after V lost 6 bases and J lost 10 bases. CDR3 length: 14 amino acids. DNA for the CDR3: TGTGCCAGCAGCATAGGGACAGCAAAGGGGGAGCAGTTCTTC. Translating it yields CASSIGTAKGEQFF.

The V gene is TRBV30, the J gene TRBJ2-4; D remains ambiguous. CDR3 size: 13 residues. CDR1 is GTSNPN and CDR2 is SVGIG in the germline V gene (reference sequence). Trimming pared 8 bases from V and 7 bases from J, leaving 18 bases between. For the CDR3, the DNA is TGTGCCACCCAGCCAAAGAACGCTAACATTCAGTACTTC. It translates to CATQPKNANIQYF. The full variable domain, with the rest looked up from reference TRBV30 and TRBJ2-4, is SQTIHQWPATLVQPVGSPLSLECTVEGTSNPNLYWYRQAAGRGLQLLFYSVGIGQISSEVPQNLSASRPQDRQFILSSKKLLLSDSGFYLCATQPKNANIQYFGAGTRLSVL.

There are a few counts of this clonotype. The V call is TRBV28, the J call TRBJ2-3; TRBD1 agrees at 9 bases. The germline CDR1 and CDR2 sequences are MDHEN and SYDVKM. The ends lost 8 bases at V and 5 bases at J; junction bases unmatched: 8. The CDR3 length is 14 residues. CDR3 amino acids: CASRGDRAEDTQYF. For the CDR3, the DNA is TGTGCCAGCCGGGGGGACAGGGCTGAAGATACGCAGTATTTT.

This clonotype was seen more than once but under ten times. The chain has TRBV4-2 and TRBJ2-1; 8 bases match TRBD2. The length of the CDR3 is 18 residues. Germline CDR1 LGHNA, CDR2 YNFKEQ. V was pared by 3 bases and J by 2 bases, with 12 bases of the junction left unmatched. In DNA, the CDR3 is TGTGCCAGCAGCCAGGGCCCCAGCGGGGGTGGCGCCTACAATGAGCAGTTCTTC. Protein product: CASSQGPSGGGAYNEQFF.

The V call is TRBV6-5, the J call TRBJ2-7; D is undetermined. The CDR3 runs 15 residues. The germline V gene encodes CDR1 MNHEY and CDR2 SVGAGI. V lost 6 bases to trimming and J lost 5 bases, with 20 bases between them. The CDR3 coding sequence is TGTGCCAGCAGGATACTAACCGAAGGTTTCCACGAGCAGTACTTC. Translation: CASRILTEGFHEQYF.

The table lists this clonotype with a few counts. The chain recombines TRBV6-1 with TRBJ1-4; no clear D gene. Per the germline V gene, CDR1 is MNHNS and CDR2 is SASEGT. Trimming pared 1 base from V and 8 bases from J, leaving 14 bases between. The CDR3 covers 15 residues. Here the CDR3 reads CASSEGSTLVEKLFF. For the CDR3, the DNA is TGTGCCAGCAGTGAAGGGAGCACCTTGGTGGAAAAACTGTTTTTT.

This clonotype was seen a handful of times. The chain is built from TRBV4-1 and TRBJ2-3; D remains ambiguous. The CDR3 covers 18 residues. Germline CDR1 MGHRA, CDR2 YSYEKL. V was pared by 0 bases and J by 4 bases, with 20 bases between. The chain's CDR3 is CASSQEVFASVRSDTQYF. For the CDR3, the DNA is TGCGCCAGCAGCCAAGAGGTCTTTGCTAGTGTTAGGTCAGATACGCAGTATTTT.

The CDR3 bases are TGTGCCAGCCTTCCGGGACAGCCTGAGATCGAAGCTTTCTTT. Its protein is CASLPGQPEIEAFF. The V gene is TRBV28, the J gene TRBJ1-1; 7 bases line up with TRBD1. Losses at the gene ends were 8 bases for V and 8 bases for J; bases not matched to a gene: 14. The CDR3 runs 14 residues. Germline assignment: CDR1 MDHEN and CDR2 SYDVKM.

The CDR3 loop reads CASSSWGTGSHNEQFF. CDR3 bases: TGTGCCAGCAGCTCCTGGGGGACAGGGTCCCACAATGAGCAGTTCTTC. The chain has TRBV5-6 and TRBJ2-1; 9 bases align to TRBD1. The CDR3 has 16 amino acids. The germline CDR1 and CDR2 sequences are SGHDT and YYEEEE. V lost 3 bases, J lost 5 bases, and 9 bases stayed unmatched.

The chain employs TRBV20-1 and TRBJ2-1; D remains unclear. Trimming stripped 5 bases from V and 7 bases from J, with 9 bases between. The length of the CDR3 is 11 residues. The V gene's germline CDR1 is DFQATT and CDR2 SNEGSKA (reference sequence). In DNA form, the CDR3 reads TGCAGTGCTTTCCGACAAAATGAGCAGTTCTTC. Its protein product is CSAFRQNEQFF.